What follows are 20 T cell receptor beta chains derived from one specimen sequenced in a study of blood T cell repertoires in COVID-19. Data came from immunoSEQ multiplex PCR; TCRdb stores just in-frame clones and leaves some out. The sample records about 190,000 clones, about 88% being singletons. The material sequenced was peripheral blood. These receptors came from a woman over 75 with acute or convalescent COVID-19.

This clone was counted a single time. The gene calls are TRBV19 and TRBJ1-2, with a possible D match to TRBD1 (5 bases). Trimming pared 5 bases from V and 4 bases from J, leaving 17 bases between. The germline CDR1 and CDR2 sequences are LNHDA and SQIVND (reference sequence). The CDR3 loop spans 15 amino acids. CDR3 amino acids: CASSPSRQISYGYTF. In DNA form, the CDR3 reads TGTGCCAGTAGTCCTTCTCGACAGATTAGCTATGGCTACACCTTC.

The chain recombines TRBV28 with TRBJ2-7; D gene ambiguous. Looked up from germline, CDR1 is MDHEN and CDR2 is SYDVKM. The CDR3 spans 13 residues. V was shortened by 3 bases and J by 4 bases, with 10 bases between the two germline ends. The CDR3 DNA is TGTGCCAGCAGTTTCTCCAGATCATACGAGCAGTACTTC. Its protein product is CASSFSRSYEQYF.

This clone was observed once. The chain combines TRBV5-1 with TRBJ1-2; 7 bases map to TRBD1. The CDR3 runs 13 residues. The ends lost 2 bases at V and 5 bases at J; junction bases unmatched: 3. The germline CDR1 and CDR2 sequences are SGHRS and YFSETQ. This chain's CDR3 is CASSFGTVYGYTF. Here the CDR3 DNA reads TGCGCCAGCAGCTTTGGGACAGTTTATGGCTACACCTTC.

This clone was counted between two and nine times. The genes are TRBV6-2 or TRBV6-3 and TRBJ2-7, with D perhaps matching TRBD1 (5 bases). The germline CDR1 and CDR2 sequences are MNHEY and SVGEGT. V lost 9 bases to trimming and J lost 0 bases, with 18 bases between them. This CDR3 region has 15 residues. This CDR3 reads CASTYPQGYSYEQYF. The DNA for the CDR3 is TGTGCCAGTACTTACCCCCAGGGCTACTCCTACGAGCAGTACTTC.

The chain joins TRBV18 to TRBJ1-4; maybe TRBD1 (5 bases). Trimming cost V 3 bases and J 2 bases, with 13 bases left between them. In germline, CDR1 is KGHSH, CDR2 LQKENI. The CDR3 extends over 16 amino acids. Here the CDR3 reads CASSPSSKGTNEKLFF. The CDR3 DNA reads TGTGCCAGCTCACCCTCCTCAAAGGGGACTAATGAAAAACTGTTTTTT. Full variable domain (outside the CDR3, taken from reference TRBV18 and TRBJ1-4): NAGVMQNPRHLVRRRGQEARLRCSPMKGHSHVYWYRQLPEEGLKFMVYLQKENIIDESGMPKERFSAEFPKEGPSILRIQQVVRGDSAAYFCASSPSSKGTNEKLFFGSGTQLSVL.

CDR3: CASSQRTGGKSTEAFF. The DNA for the CDR3 is TGCGCCAGCAGCCAAAGGACAGGGGGGAAAAGCACTGAAGCTTTCTTT. The chain recombines TRBV4-3 with TRBJ1-1; 10 bases fit TRBD1. The CDR3 has 16 amino acids. CDR1 is LGHNA and CDR2 is YSLEER in the germline V gene. Trimming at V came to 2 bases and at J to 4 bases, leaving 7 bases not matched to a gene.

The gene calls are TRBV30 and TRBJ2-7; 7 nucleotides line up with TRBD2. Trimming at V came to 0 bases and at J to 3 bases, leaving 2 bases not matched to a gene. Germline-derived CDR1 and CDR2 are GTSNPN and SVGIG (reference sequence). CDR3 size: 13 residues. CDR3 protein: CAWSVGGSYEQYF. Written as DNA, the CDR3 is TGTGCCTGGAGTGTAGGCGGGAGCTACGAGCAGTACTTC.

The chain is built from TRBV28 and TRBJ1-4, with D maybe TRBD1 (6 bases). This CDR3 region has 14 residues. The ends were cut back, 8 bases at V and 6 bases at J, with 16 bases in the middle. Looked up from germline, CDR1 is MDHEN and CDR2 is SYDVKM. The CDR3: CASGAEGGDEKLFF. CDR3 nucleotide sequence: TGTGCCAGCGGTGCAGAGGGGGGGGATGAAAAACTGTTTTTT.

The chain links TRBV3-1 (or the pseudogene TRBV3-2) to TRBJ2-2; D unclear. Germline V gene lookup returns CDR1 LGHDT and CDR2 YNNKEL (reference sequence). V gave up 0 bases and J gave up 6 bases, with 11 bases separating them. The CDR3 covers 15 residues. CDR3 nucleotide sequence: TGTGCCAGCAGCCAAGATAATTCGGTTGCCGGGGAGCTGTTTTTT. Amino acid sequence: CASSQDNSVAGELFF.

The chain uses TRBV9 and TRBJ2-3; 8 bases map to TRBD2. Germline assignment: CDR1 SGDLS and CDR2 YYNGEE. The CDR3 has 16 residues. The trim removed 0 bases at V and 8 bases at J, leaving 11 bases unmatched. The CDR3 sequence: CASSVGEAGAGGTQYF. The CDR3 DNA follows: TGTGCCAGCAGCGTAGGAGAAGCGGGGGCCGGTGGTACGCAGTATTTT.

The J gene is TRBJ2-1, the V gene TRBV5-1; 7 nucleotides match TRBD1. Germline CDR1 reads SGHRS; CDR2 reads YFSETQ. Trimming cost V 4 bases and J 6 bases; bases outside gene matches: 7. The CDR3 is 14 residues long. The CDR3 here is CASSIIPGGNEQFF. CDR3 DNA: TGCGCCAGCAGCATCATTCCAGGGGGCAATGAGCAGTTCTTC.

The V call is TRBV7-8, the J call TRBJ1-6, with 7 bases fitting TRBD1. The CDR3 covers 16 residues. Germline V lookup: CDR1 SGHVS, CDR2 FQNEAQ. The V segment lost 6 bases and the J segment 8 bases; nucleotides outside the gene matches: 13. DNA of the CDR3: TGTGCCAGCAGGATAGGACAGGATCTGCCTTATTCACCCCTCCACTTT. Encoded protein: CASRIGQDLPYSPLHF.

This chain joins TRBV2 and TRBJ2-7, with D possibly TRBD1 on 5 matching bases. V was cut by 6 bases and J by 2 bases, with 14 bases left in between. The CDR3 has 14 amino acids. The germline V gene has CDR1 SNHLY and CDR2 FYNNEI. CDR3 sequence reads: CASRRTPFPYEQYF. CDR3 DNA sequence: TGTGCCAGCAGAAGGACACCGTTTCCCTACGAGCAGTACTTC. The full variable domain, completed using reference TRBV2 and TRBJ2-7, is EPEVTQTPSHQVTQMGQEVILRCVPISNHLYFYWYRQILGQKVEFLVSFYNNEISEKSEIFDDQFSVERPDGSNFTLKIRSTKLEDSAMYFCASRRTPFPYEQYFGPGTRLTVT.

In regard to this clone: Compared with germline, one end of the junction differs, possibly owing to a read error. The rearrangement uses TRBV7-7 and TRBJ2-2; TRBD2 aligns across 7 bases. This CDR3 has 16 amino acids. Per the germline V gene, CDR1 is SSHAT and CDR2 is FNYEAQ (reference sequence). CDR3 DNA: TGTGCTAGCAGCTTAGTGGCGGGAGTGATCACCGGGGAGCTGTTTTTT. Amino acid sequence: CASSLVAGVITGELFF.

The chain recombines TRBV30 with TRBJ2-5; 14 bases are a match to TRBD2. Germline V gives CDR1 GTSNPN, CDR2 SVGIG (reference sequence). The CDR3 runs to 21 residues. V trimming: 5 bases; J trimming: 2 bases; junction bases outside the gene matches: 22. The chain's CDR3 is CAWSEFPAPGLAGEGQETQYF. The DNA for the CDR3 is TGTGCCTGGTCTGAATTCCCCGCACCGGGACTAGCGGGGGAGGGACAAGAGACCCAGTACTTC.

This chain's CDR3 is CASSGPVILVYEQYF. CDR3 in DNA: TGTGCCAGCAGCGGCCCGGTCATCCTAGTCTACGAGCAGTACTTC. V gene TRBV6-5 combines with J gene TRBJ2-7; unclear D gene. V was cut by 6 bases and J by 3 bases, with 18 bases left in between. This CDR3 comprises 15 residues. The germline CDR1 and CDR2 sequences are MNHEY and SVGAGI.

The chain employs TRBV7-2 and TRBJ2-1, with D uncertain. The V gene lost 0 bases and the J gene lost 9 bases, with 9 bases spanning the gap. The germline CDR1 and CDR2 sequences are SGHTA and FQGNSA. The CDR3 runs to 13 residues. In nucleotides, the CDR3 is TGTGCCAGCAGCTTAGCTATACACAGTGAGCAGTTCTTC. Its protein is CASSLAIHSEQFF.

V gene TRBV6-2 or TRBV6-3 combines with J gene TRBJ1-5, with D maybe TRBD1 (5 bases). CDR3 length: 17 residues. V was cut by 3 bases and J by 1 base, with 16 bases left in between. Germline CDR1 reads MNHEY; CDR2 reads SVGEGT. The CDR3 DNA follows: TGTGCCAGCAGTTATTTCGCTGGGGGGGGGAGCAATCAGCCCCAGCATTTT. Amino acid sequence: CASSYFAGGGSNQPQHF.

The V and J genes are TRBV11-2 and TRBJ2-7; 8 positions agree with TRBD1. The CDR3 extends over 15 amino acids. CDR1 and CDR2 from the germline V gene are SGHAT and FQNNGV. With 1 base clipped from V and 8 bases from J, the junction kept 10 bases outside the gene matches. CDR3 DNA sequence: TGTGCCAGCAGCTTAGCAGGACAGGGCCCCTTGAAGCAGTACTTC. Its protein is CASSLAGQGPLKQYF.

This chain uses TRBV4-1 with TRBJ2-1; 8 bases fit TRBD1. The CDR3 loop spans 17 amino acids. V shed 5 bases, J shed 0 bases, and the junction held 9 bases outside the gene matches. Germline CDR1 is MGHRA and CDR2 is YSYEKL. This CDR3 reads CASSFRTGSSSYNEQFF. DNA of the CDR3: TGCGCCAGCAGCTTTCGGACAGGGTCAAGCTCCTACAATGAGCAGTTCTTC.